Presented here are 20 T cell receptor beta chains from one specimen sequenced in a study of Graves' ophthalmopathy and Graves' hyperthyroidism. Amplification of the TCR beta CDR3 regions used RNA transcripts (as template). Second-round multiplex PCR followed a first-round RT-PCR using HTBI primers. One entry per CDR3 protein, called by TCRdb with MiXCR from the multiplex PCR reads. The sample records approximately 160,000 distinct CDR3 sequences, 30% to 45% being singletons. Sequenced: peripheral blood. The receptors stem from a man aged 30-40 years with Graves' ophthalmopathy.

The chain has TRBV6-2 or TRBV6-3 and TRBJ1-1; 8 bases match TRBD1. Trimming removed 6 bases from V and 11 bases from J; junction bases left unmatched: 8. The CDR3 has 12 residues. Germline V gene data show CDR1 as MNHEY and CDR2 as SVGEGT. The CDR3 coding sequence is TGTGCCAGCAGAGACAGGGGCTCAGAGGCTTTCTTT. Translated, it gives CASRDRGSEAFF.

The V and J genes are TRBV5-1 and TRBJ1-1; D ambiguous. The V gene lost 6 bases and the J gene lost 1 base, with 10 bases spanning the gap. The CDR3 has 13 amino acids. Per the germline V gene, CDR1 is SGHRS and CDR2 is YFSETQ. CDR3 sequence: CASMELGNTEAFF. CDR3 coding DNA: TGCGCCAGCATGGAGTTGGGGAACACTGAAGCTTTCTTT.

This clonotype has at least ten counts. The chain combines TRBV6-1 with TRBJ1-6; D might be TRBD1 (5 bases). CDR1 and CDR2 (germline): MNHNS, SASEGT. CDR3 length equals 14 residues. The ends were cut back, 5 bases at V and 7 bases at J, with 12 bases in the middle. In DNA form, the CDR3 reads TGTGCCAGCAGTCTTACTGGGGCCAATTCACCCCTCCACTTT. Amino acid sequence: CASSLTGANSPLHF.

In this sample, this clonotype turned up many times. The genes are TRBV28 and TRBJ2-5; D possibly uses TRBD1 or TRBD2 (5 bases each). Trimming took 6 bases from V and 2 from J, leaving 16 bases between them. The CDR3 runs 15 residues. The V gene's germline CDR1 is MDHEN and CDR2 SYDVKM. This CDR3 reads CASSEPGTSQETQYF. In DNA form, the CDR3 reads TGTGCCAGCAGCGAGCCCGGGACCTCTCAAGAGACCCAGTACTTC.

This rearrangement joins TRBV6-1 to TRBJ1-2; 7 nucleotides align to TRBD1. Germline CDR1 is MNHNS and CDR2 is SASEGT. The CDR3 has 15 residues. Trimming removed 0 bases from V and 3 bases from J; junction bases left unmatched: 4. The CDR3 sequence: CASSEAGQLYYGYTF. CDR3 nucleotide sequence: TGTGCCAGCAGTGAAGCGGGACAGTTATACTATGGCTACACCTTC.

This sequence joins TRBV6-1 and TRBJ2-5, with 7 positions matching TRBD1. Germline-derived CDR1 and CDR2 are MNHNS and SASEGT. The CDR3 has 13 amino acids. With V trimmed by 5 bases and J by 7 bases, 7 bases remained unmatched. DNA of the CDR3: TGTGCCAGCAGTCCCGACAGGGTAGGGACCCAGTACTTC. Residues: CASSPDRVGTQYF.

V gene TRBV18 combines with J gene TRBJ1-1; D remains unclear. CDR3 length: 13 residues. Germline V lookup: CDR1 KGHSH, CDR2 LQKENI. The V gene lost 6 bases and the J gene lost 3 bases, with 11 bases spanning the gap. Here the CDR3 DNA reads TGTGCCAGCTCCCGGGATGGTTACACTGAAGCTTTCTTT. This sequence encodes CASSRDGYTEAFF. Variable domain in full (rest from reference TRBV18 and TRBJ1-1): NAGVMQNPRHLVRRRGQEARLRCSPMKGHSHVYWYRQLPEEGLKFMVYLQKENIIDESGMPKERFSAEFPKEGPSILRIQQVVRGDSAAYFCASSRDGYTEAFFGQGTRLTVV.

The chain combines TRBV12-3 or TRBV12-4 with TRBJ1-1, with unresolved D. CDR3 length: 15 amino acids. V shed 7 bases and J shed 1 base, with 16 bases lying between them. CDR3 sequence: CASTVAGTRNTEAFF. The CDR3, as DNA: TGTGCCAGCACCGTCGCGGGCACCCGGAACACTGAAGCTTTCTTT.

J is TRBJ2-7 and V is TRBV6-2 or TRBV6-3; 8 bases match TRBD2. The CDR3 consists of 15 residues. V lost 6 bases, J lost 2 bases, and 9 bases stayed unmatched. CDR1 and CDR2 from the germline V gene are MNHEY and SVGEGT. CDR3 sequence (DNA): TGTGCCAGCAGCCGGGAAAGCGGGAGACCCTACGAGCAGTACTTC. Translating gives CASSRESGRPYEQYF.

This clonotype was seen at least ten times. The chain uses TRBV9 and TRBJ2-2; 10 nucleotides line up with TRBD2. Germline-derived CDR1 and CDR2 are SGDLS and YYNGEE. The CDR3 length is 15 residues. After removal of 5 bases from V and 5 bases from J, the junction contained 6 bases not matched to a gene. As DNA, the CDR3 is TGTGCCAGCAGTGCTGCTAGCGGGAGAACCGGGGAGCTGTTTTTT. It codes for CASSAASGRTGELFF. Full variable domain (missing parts from reference TRBV9 and TRBJ2-2): DSGVTQTPKHLITATGQRVTLRCSPRSGDLSVYWYQQSLDQGLQFLIQYYNGEERAKGNILERFSAQQFPDLHSELNLSSLELGDSALYFCASSAASGRTGELFFGEGSRLTVL.

This clonotype was detected only once. The chain is built from TRBV6-2 or TRBV6-3 and TRBJ1-2, with a possible D match to TRBD1 (5 bases). CDR1 and CDR2 (germline): MNHEY, SVGEGT. Trimming took off 6 bases at V and 5 bases at J, with 13 bases between the two ends. The CDR3 is 13 amino acids. The CDR3 is CASSLRGEYGYTF. The CDR3 nucleotides read TGTGCCAGCAGCTTGAGGGGCGAGTATGGCTACACCTTC.

The chain joins TRBV24-1 to TRBJ1-2, with TRBD1 as a possible D gene (5 bases). The CDR3 loop spans 14 amino acids. V shed 4 bases and J shed 1 base, with 9 bases lying between them. The germline V gene has CDR1 KGHDR and CDR2 SFDVKD. The CDR3 DNA sequence: TGTGCCACCAGTGAGCGACAGAATAACTATGGCTACACCTTC. It encodes CATSERQNNYGYTF.

This clonotype was detected only a few times. DNA for the CDR3: TGTGCCAGCAGTTTGCCCCAAAACATTCAGTACTTC. Its protein product is CASSLPQNIQYF. The rearrangement uses TRBV12-3 or TRBV12-4 and TRBJ2-4; D gene unclear. Trimming took 3 bases from V and 5 from J, leaving 5 bases between them. This CDR3 contains 12 residues.

This clonotype occurred many times. The CDR3 DNA is TGTGCCACCAGCAGGATCTCCCCGACAGGGGGTTTGTACTTC. The encoded protein is CATSRISPTGGLYF. This sequence joins TRBV15 and TRBJ2-5; TRBD1 agrees at 9 bases. Germline V gene data show CDR1 as LNHNV and CDR2 as YYDKDF (reference sequence). This CDR3 is 14 amino acids long. V shed 3 bases and J 13 bases; nucleotides not matched to a gene: 12.

This clonotype has a count of ten or more. V is TRBV29-1 and J is TRBJ2-7, with D possibly matching TRBD1 (6 bases). CDR1 is SQVTM, CDR2 ANQGSEA, per germline. V lost 3 bases and J 7 bases, leaving 10 bases between the germline ends. The CDR3 extends over 11 amino acids. The CDR3 DNA is TGCAGCGTTGACAGGGGCGGGGAGCAGTACTTC. It is translated as CSVDRGGEQYF.

There are many counts of this clonotype. This chain uses TRBV13 with TRBJ1-2; possible D gene TRBD1, 6 bases. The CDR3 spans 16 residues. The germline V and J ends were trimmed by 6 bases and 2 bases, with 19 bases remaining between them. CDR1 PRHDT and CDR2 FYEKMQ come from the germline V gene (reference sequence). CDR3 nucleotides: TGTGCCAGCAGACACCCCCGTCGAACAGGGAACTATGGCTACACCTTC. It encodes CASRHPRRTGNYGYTF.

This clonotype was found many times. The chain uses TRBV29-1 and TRBJ2-7; TRBD2 matches 8 bases. The CDR3 runs 15 residues. CDR1 and CDR2 (germline): SQVTM, ANQGSEA. After removal of 6 bases from V and 1 base from J, the junction contained 11 bases not matched to a gene. CDR3: CSVSGGSGMSYEQYF. CDR3 coding DNA: TGCAGCGTATCCGGCGGTAGCGGGATGTCCTACGAGCAGTACTTC.

This clonotype was seen ten or more times. The chain couples TRBV2 to TRBJ1-5; 9 nucleotides match TRBD1. CDR3 length equals 15 residues. Trimming at V came to 6 bases and at J to 3 bases, leaving 6 bases not matched to a gene. Germline CDR1 is SNHLY and CDR2 is FYNNEI. CDR3 amino acids: CASRGTGHLNQPQHF. CDR3 DNA: TGTGCCAGCAGGGGGACAGGGCATCTCAATCAGCCCCAGCATTTT.

There are many counts of this clonotype. The chain joins TRBV12-3 or TRBV12-4 to TRBJ1-1; D not certain. This CDR3 has 11 amino acids. The V gene lost 2 bases and the J gene lost 11 bases, with 9 bases spanning the gap. CDR3 in DNA: TGTGCCAGCAGTTTAACCGAGCGGGCTTTCTTT. This encodes CASSLTERAFF.

The chain employs TRBV12-3 or TRBV12-4 and TRBJ1-2; 8 nucleotides agree with TRBD1. The CDR3 length is 17 residues. V was pared by 3 bases and J by 1 base, with 10 bases of the junction left unmatched. In nucleotides, the CDR3 is TGTGCCAGCAGTTTCGGCCTGGGGACAGGCCGTAACTATGGCTACACCTTC. Translation: CASSFGLGTGRNYGYTF.